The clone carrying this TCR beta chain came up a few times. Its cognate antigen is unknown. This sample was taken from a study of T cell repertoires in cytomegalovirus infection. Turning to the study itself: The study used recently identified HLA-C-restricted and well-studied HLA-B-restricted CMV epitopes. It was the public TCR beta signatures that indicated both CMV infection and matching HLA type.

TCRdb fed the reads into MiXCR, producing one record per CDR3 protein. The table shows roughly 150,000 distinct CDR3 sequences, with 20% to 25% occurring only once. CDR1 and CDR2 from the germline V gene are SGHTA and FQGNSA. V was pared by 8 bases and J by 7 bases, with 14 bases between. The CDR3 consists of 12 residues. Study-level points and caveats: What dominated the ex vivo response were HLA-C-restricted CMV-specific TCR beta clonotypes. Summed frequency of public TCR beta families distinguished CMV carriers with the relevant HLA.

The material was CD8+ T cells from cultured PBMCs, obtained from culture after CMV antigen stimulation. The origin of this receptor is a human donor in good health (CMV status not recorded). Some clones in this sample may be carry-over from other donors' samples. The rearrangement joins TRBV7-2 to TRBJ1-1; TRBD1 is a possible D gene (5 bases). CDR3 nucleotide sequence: TGTGCCAGCGGGGGTGGTGTAAATGAAGCTTTCTTT. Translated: CASGGGVNEAFF. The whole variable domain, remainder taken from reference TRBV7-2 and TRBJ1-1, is GAGVSQSPSNKVTEKGKDVELRCDPISGHTALYWYRQSLGQGLEFLIYFQGNSAPDKSGLPSDRFSAERTGGSVSTLTIQRTQQEDSAVYLCASGGGVNEAFFGQGTRLTVV.